This T cell receptor beta chain stems from a study of Graves' ophthalmopathy and Graves' hyperthyroidism. General study results and limits: Ophthalmopathy cases were distinguished from stable hyperthyroidism by a 13-signature model, reaching about 91% sensitivity and approximately 83% specificity.

CDR1 is MNHEY, CDR2 SVGEGT, per germline. V was cut by 6 bases and J by 5 bases, with 16 bases left in between. The CDR3 loop spans 14 amino acids. This clonotype appeared many times. As yet, its antigen is unknown. Investigators amplified TCR beta CDR3 regions from RNA transcripts. In the first round, RT-PCR was carried out with HTBI primers, and a multiplex PCR formed the second round. TCRdb analysed the multiplex PCR reads with MiXCR anew, one entry per CDR3 protein. The data contain roughly 160,000 distinct CDR3 sequences, about 40% of them singletons. The sample comprised peripheral blood. This chain links TRBV6-2 or TRBV6-3 with TRBJ2-5; D possibly uses TRBD1 or TRBD2 (5 bases each). The sequence derives from a woman aged 35 to 49 with Graves' ophthalmopathy. The CDR3 nucleotides read TGTGCCAGCAGCAACCCCTGGGGGATGGAGACCCAGTACTTC. This codes for CASSNPWGMETQYF.